The clone carrying this T cell receptor beta chain was detected only a few times. The antigen is undetermined. All donors were healthy, and all were Caucasian. The sample is drawn from a study of identical twins. Addition of a universal primer site occurred through template switching, and cDNA carried unique molecular identifiers. TCRdb re-derived calls from the 5' RACE reads in MiXCR, one entry per CDR3 protein. The table records approximately 890,000 distinct CDR3 sequences, over 9% of them present only once. The CDR3 totals 15 residues. Trimming removed 8 bases from V and 3 bases from J, with 17 bases in between. Study-wide points: Partial confounding of zero-insertion analyses by invariant MAIT and iNKT cells was possible.

This sample also appeared in a second study, on yellow fever vaccine responses in identical twins. That paper states: The authors reported partly convergent, partly personalized vaccine responses in identical twins.

Sequencing was carried out using PBMCs. The genes are TRBV12-3 or TRBV12-4 and TRBJ2-4; D is possibly TRBD2 (7 bases). The TCR comes from a woman under 30 in good health. CDR3 DNA sequence: TGTGCCAGCGGTGGGGGGGGCGCGGGCAAAAACATTCAGTACTTC. As protein: CASGGGGAGKNIQYF.